This passage covers 28 T cell receptor beta chains from one sample sequenced in a study of shared clonotypes between healthy human individuals. The repertoire was sequenced with immunoSEQ multiplex PCR; TCRdb's copy has only in-frame clones and lacks some. Among around 510,000 clones listed, approximately 95% were seen once. The specimen sequenced was naive CD4+ T cells sorted from blood. Subset of the sample: CD45RA+ positively selected. These receptors were collected from a woman in her 30s in good health.

The chain links TRBV9 to TRBJ2-7, with no clear D. The V and J ends lost 0 bases and 2 bases respectively, with 12 bases between them. The CDR3 sequence is 15 residues long. Germline assignment: CDR1 SGDLS and CDR2 YYNGEE. CDR3 protein: CASSVDFGEAYEQYF. The CDR3 nucleotides read TGTGCCAGCAGCGTAGATTTTGGGGAAGCCTACGAGCAGTACTTC.

The J gene is TRBJ2-3, the V gene TRBV30; 9 bases agree with TRBD2. This CDR3 is 15 amino acids long. CDR1 and CDR2 (germline): GTSNPN, SVGIG (reference sequence). V shed 1 base, J shed 1 base, and the junction held 3 bases outside the gene matches. The CDR3 loop is CAWSGQRGGTDTQYF. The CDR3 region has the DNA TGTGCCTGGAGTGGCCAGCGGGGGGGCACAGATACGCAGTATTTT.

The chain has TRBV10-3 and TRBJ1-5, with D possibly being TRBD1 (6 bases). The germline V gene encodes CDR1 ENHRY and CDR2 SYGVKD. V lost 10 bases and J lost 4, with 14 bases in between. This CDR3 is 13 amino acids long. CDR3 sequence (DNA): TGTGCCAGCGGTGGGGGCGCGAATCAGCCCCAGCATTTT. This translates into CASGGGANQPQHF.

In DNA form, the CDR3 reads TGTGCCAGCAGTTTAAGCGCTCGGGGCACTGAAGCTTTCTTT. This gives the protein CASSLSARGTEAFF. The rearrangement joins TRBV28 to TRBJ1-1; no reliable D call. CDR1 is MDHEN and CDR2 is SYDVKM in the germline V gene. Trimming removed 2 bases at V and 4 bases at J, with 11 bases between. This CDR3 has 14 residues.

The genes are TRBV6-1 and TRBJ2-3, with D maybe TRBD2 (5 bases). The CDR3 spans 17 residues. Trimming took 2 bases from V and 0 from J, leaving 15 bases between them. Germline CDR1 reads MNHNS; CDR2 reads SASEGT. In DNA, the CDR3 is TGTGCCAGCAGTGAAAGTTGGTTACGGGATAGCACAGATACGCAGTATTTT. It translates to CASSESWLRDSTDTQYF.

The chain joins TRBV10-2 to TRBJ2-7; D is unclear. V was pared by 0 bases and J by 4 bases, with 22 bases between. Germline-derived CDR1 and CDR2 are WSHSY and SAAADI. CDR3 length equals 18 residues. The CDR3 nucleotides are TGCGCCAGCAGTGAGTCGTCAGATCCCCCCCACAAGATATACGAGCAGTACTTC. Translation gives CASSESSDPPHKIYEQYF.

This clone appeared a single time. The genes are TRBV5-8 and TRBJ2-7; D gene unclear. Germline assignment: CDR1 SGHTS and CDR2 YDEGEE. The germline V and J ends were trimmed by 2 bases and 2 bases, with 8 bases remaining between them. This CDR3 has 13 amino acids. DNA of the CDR3: TGTGCCAGCAGCTTCGACCCGCCCTACGAGCAGTACTTC. The encoded protein is CASSFDPPYEQYF.

The CDR3 DNA reads as TGTGCCAGCAGTTTAGGAGGAAACCCCCTCTACGAGCAGTACTTC. This sequence encodes CASSLGGNPLYEQYF. The chain joins TRBV28 to TRBJ2-7, with D possibly TRBD2 on 5 matching bases. The CDR3 consists of 15 residues. CDR1 is MDHEN, CDR2 SYDVKM, per germline. V was cut by 2 bases and J by 3 bases, with 14 bases left in between.

This clone was seen a single time. This chain joins TRBV28 and TRBJ2-5; D is possibly TRBD2 (5 bases). The CDR3 consists of 16 residues. Germline V gives CDR1 MDHEN, CDR2 SYDVKM. Trimming removed 5 bases at V and 1 base at J, with 17 bases between. This CDR3 is CASSPPRASGQETQYF. The CDR3 region has the DNA TGTGCCAGCAGTCCCCCTCGAGCGAGCGGCCAAGAGACCCAGTACTTC.

This chain links TRBV27 with TRBJ1-1, with 7 bases identical to TRBD1. The germline V gene has CDR1 MNHEY and CDR2 SMNVEV (reference sequence). The CDR3 covers 18 residues. The trim removed 3 bases at V and 3 bases at J, leaving 16 bases unmatched. The CDR3 spells CASSFLAIRRGRYTEAFF. CDR3 sequence (DNA): TGTGCCAGCAGTTTTCTCGCCATACGAAGGGGGCGTTACACTGAAGCTTTCTTT.

This rearrangement joins TRBV18 to TRBJ1-4; D is ambiguous. CDR3 size: 14 residues. Germline CDR1 reads KGHSH; CDR2 reads LQKENI. The germline V and J ends were trimmed by 2 bases and 3 bases, with 7 bases remaining between them. The CDR3 DNA reads TGTGCCAGCTCACCAAGGAGTTCTAATGAAAAACTGTTTTTT. Translation: CASSPRSSNEKLFF.

This CDR3 is CASSLWRVGQPQHF. In nucleotides, the CDR3 is TGTGCCAGCAGCTTGTGGAGGGTCGGACAGCCCCAGCATTTT. The chain joins TRBV5-5 to TRBJ1-5; D remains unclear. The germline V gene encodes CDR1 SGHKS and CDR2 YYEKEE (reference sequence). Trimming took off 1 base at V and 7 bases at J, with 12 bases between the two ends. This CDR3 is built from 14 residues.

The rearrangement joins TRBV28 to TRBJ1-5, with 7 bases matching TRBD1. The CDR3 spans 16 residues. V lost 10 bases and J lost 4; bases outside the gene matches: 16. Germline CDR1 and CDR2: MDHEN and SYDVKM. The CDR3 DNA is TGTGCCACCCTCCAATCGGGACAGCTTTTTAATCAGCCCCAGCATTTT. This encodes CATLQSGQLFNQPQHF.

This chain connects TRBV5-1 to TRBJ1-4; D is uncertain. The CDR3 spans 15 residues. V was pared by 4 bases and J by 3 bases, with 13 bases between. The germline V gene encodes CDR1 SGHRS and CDR2 YFSETQ. CDR3: CASSLSAGANEKLFF. CDR3 DNA: TGCGCCAGCAGCCTATCAGCTGGGGCTAATGAAAAACTGTTTTTT.

The rearrangement uses TRBV7-9 and TRBJ1-2; D possibly corresponds to TRBD1 (6 bases). V gave up 6 bases and J gave up 4 bases, with 15 bases separating them. This CDR3 region has 14 residues. Germline V CDR1 and CDR2: SEHNR, FQNEAQ (reference sequence). The CDR3 region has the DNA TGTGCCAGCAGTCCGGACAGTGGGGGCTATGGCTACACCTTC. Its protein product is CASSPDSGGYGYTF.

The V call is TRBV7-6, the J call TRBJ2-7, with a tentative D call TRBD1 (6 bases). CDR1 is SGHVS, CDR2 FNYEAQ, per germline. V was cut by 5 bases and J by 2 bases, with 13 bases left in between. The CDR3 has 14 amino acids. CDR3 in DNA: TGTGCCAGCAGCAAAATGACAGGAACCTACGAGCAGTACTTC. This sequence encodes CASSKMTGTYEQYF.

The rearrangement uses TRBV28 and TRBJ1-4; D may be TRBD1 (6 bases). The germline V gene has CDR1 MDHEN and CDR2 SYDVKM. Trimming left V 7 bases short and J 8 bases short, with 14 bases between. The CDR3 extends over 13 amino acids. The CDR3, as DNA: TGTGCCAGCAACTCAGGGGTTTACGAAAAACTGTTTTTT. Translating gives CASNSGVYEKLFF. The variable domain in full, completed from reference TRBV28 and TRBJ1-4, reads DVKVTQSSRYLVKRTGEKVFLECVQDMDHENMFWYRQDPGLGLRLIYFSYDVKMKEKGDIPEGYSVSREKKERFSLILESASTNQTSMYLCASNSGVYEKLFFGSGTQLSVL.

For this clone: This same CDR3 is encoded by further DNA sequences in the sample. The V and J genes are TRBV5-1 and TRBJ2-2; no clear D. The CDR3 totals 14 residues. V shed 2 bases and J shed 2 bases, with 7 bases lying between them. In germline, CDR1 is SGHRS, CDR2 YFSETQ. The CDR3: CASSLTTNTGELFF. CDR3 coding DNA: TGCGCCAGCAGCTTAACGACCAACACCGGGGAGCTGTTTTTT.

This chain links TRBV7-8 with TRBJ2-1; 9 nucleotides agree with TRBD2. The CDR3 extends over 15 amino acids. After removal of 1 base from V and 7 bases from J, the junction contained 5 bases not matched to a gene. The germline V gene has CDR1 SGHVS and CDR2 FQNEAQ. CDR3 coding DNA: TGTGCCAGCAGCTTAGTTGGTCTAGCGGGGAATGAGCAGTTCTTC. Translation gives CASSLVGLAGNEQFF.

This chain links TRBV6-5 with TRBJ2-7; D may correspond to TRBD1 or TRBD2 (5 bases each). The CDR3 has 16 amino acids. V lost 0 bases and J lost 2, with 14 bases in between. Germline CDR1 reads MNHEY; CDR2 reads SVGAGI. The CDR3 nucleotides read TGTGCCAGCAGTTACTCGGTAGTCGGGGCAACCTACGAGCAGTACTTC. Translating gives CASSYSVVGATYEQYF.

The chain links TRBV28 to TRBJ1-4; D is unclear. This CDR3 spans 14 amino acids. Trimming cost V 8 bases and J 4 bases, with 14 bases left between them. Germline CDR1 reads MDHEN; CDR2 reads SYDVKM. CDR3 region: CASSSGSFNEKLFF. The DNA for the CDR3 is TGTGCCAGCTCCTCCGGTAGTTTTAATGAAAAACTGTTTTTT.

Comment on this clone: Other DNA sequences from this sample encode an identical CDR3 as well. V and J are TRBV28 and TRBJ1-5; D is uncertain. There are 12 residues in the CDR3. With 2 bases removed from V and 4 bases from J, the gap between germline ends came to 3 bases. CDR1 and CDR2 (germline): MDHEN, SYDVKM. The CDR3 region has the DNA TGTGCCAGCAGTTTACCAAATCAGCCCCAGCATTTT. Translated: CASSLPNQPQHF.

For the CDR3, the DNA is TGTGCCAGCAGCTTTGGAGGGGGTCGTACCGGGGAGCTGTTTTTT. This encodes CASSFGGGRTGELFF. The chain is built from TRBV7-3 and TRBJ2-2; D could derive from TRBD1 or TRBD2 (6 bases each). The ends were cut back, 3 bases at V and 5 bases at J, with 13 bases in the middle. The CDR3 is 15 amino acids. Germline V gene sequence: CDR1 SGHTA, CDR2 FQGTGA.

The chain combines TRBV11-2 with TRBJ2-2; perhaps TRBD1 as D (6 bases). V lost 5 bases, J lost 1 base, and 11 bases lay in between. The CDR3 totals 15 residues. CDR1 SGHAT and CDR2 FQNNGV come from the germline V gene. This CDR3 reads CASSLMGQNTGELFF. DNA of the CDR3: TGTGCCAGCAGCCTAATGGGACAGAACACCGGGGAGCTGTTTTTT.

The chain joins TRBV6-5 to TRBJ1-5; possible D gene TRBD1, 6 bases. This CDR3 has 14 amino acids. The V end was cut by 6 bases, the J end by 4 bases, with 13 bases between. CDR1 is MNHEY and CDR2 is SVGAGI in the germline V gene. Written as DNA, the CDR3 is TGTGCCAGCAGCACCGGGACACCGAATCAGCCCCAGCATTTT. Protein product: CASSTGTPNQPQHF.

Details on this clone: Other nucleotide sequences in the sample specify the same CDR3. The CDR3 loop reads CASSVGSLAGTDTQYF. The DNA of the CDR3 is TGTGCCAGCAGCGTAGGTAGTCTAGCAGGCACAGATACGCAGTATTTT. The chain joins TRBV9 to TRBJ2-3, with D tentatively TRBD2 (5 bases). V lost 0 bases to trimming and J lost 1 base, with 12 bases between them. The CDR3 is 16 residues long. The germline V gene encodes CDR1 SGDLS and CDR2 YYNGEE.

The rearrangement uses TRBV4-2 and TRBJ2-7, with a possible D match to TRBD2 (5 bases). Germline-derived CDR1 and CDR2 are LGHNA and YNFKEQ. The CDR3 has 11 residues. Between the trimmed V and J ends, which lost 4 bases and 6 bases, there was a span of 7 bases. The CDR3 coding sequence is TGTGCCAGCAGCCCCCGGGGCGAGCAGTACTTC. Translation gives CASSPRGEQYF.

The gene calls are TRBV7-2 and TRBJ2-7, with 10 positions matching TRBD2. CDR1 and CDR2 from the germline V gene are SGHTA and FQGNSA. The CDR3 has 15 amino acids. V lost 0 bases, J lost 3 bases, and 2 bases stayed unmatched. Here the CDR3 DNA reads TGTGCCAGCAGCTTAGCGCTAGCGGGAGTCTACGAGCAGTACTTC. Protein sequence: CASSLALAGVYEQYF.